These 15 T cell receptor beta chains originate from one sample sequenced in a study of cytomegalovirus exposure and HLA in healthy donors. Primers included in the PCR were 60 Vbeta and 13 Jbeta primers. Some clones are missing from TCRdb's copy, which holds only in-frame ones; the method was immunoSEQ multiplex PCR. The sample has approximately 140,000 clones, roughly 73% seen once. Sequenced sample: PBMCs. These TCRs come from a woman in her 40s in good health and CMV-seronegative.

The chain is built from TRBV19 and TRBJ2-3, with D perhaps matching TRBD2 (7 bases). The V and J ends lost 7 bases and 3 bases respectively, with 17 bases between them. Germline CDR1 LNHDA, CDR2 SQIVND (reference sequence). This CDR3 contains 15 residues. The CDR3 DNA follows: TGTGCCAGTACCTCGGGCGGGGGCCCGACAGATACGCAGTATTTT. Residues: CASTSGGGPTDTQYF. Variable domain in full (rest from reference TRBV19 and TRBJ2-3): DGGITQSPKYLFRKEGQNVTLSCEQNLNHDAMYWYRQDPGQGLRLIYYSQIVNDFQKGDIAEGYSVSREKKESFPLTVTSAQKNPTAFYLCASTSGGGPTDTQYFGPGTRLTVL.

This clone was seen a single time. The CDR3 here is CASSIGRAEAFF. The CDR3 DNA is TGTGCCAGTAGTATAGGGAGGGCTGAAGCTTTCTTT. This rearrangement joins TRBV19 to TRBJ1-1, with D unclear. CDR3 length: 12 residues. Germline V gene lookup returns CDR1 LNHDA and CDR2 SQIVND (reference sequence). The ends were cut back, 1 base at V and 6 bases at J, with 6 bases in the middle.

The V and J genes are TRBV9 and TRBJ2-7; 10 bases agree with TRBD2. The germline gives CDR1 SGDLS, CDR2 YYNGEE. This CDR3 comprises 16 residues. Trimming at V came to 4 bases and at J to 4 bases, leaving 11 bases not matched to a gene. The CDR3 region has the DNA TGTGCCAGCAGCCCTTCCCCTACTAGCGGGAATTACGAGCAGTACTTC. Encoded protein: CASSPSPTSGNYEQYF.

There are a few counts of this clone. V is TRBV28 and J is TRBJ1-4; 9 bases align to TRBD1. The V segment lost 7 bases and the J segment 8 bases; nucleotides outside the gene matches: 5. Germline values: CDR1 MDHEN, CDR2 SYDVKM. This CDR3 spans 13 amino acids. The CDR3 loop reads CASTRTGAEKLFF. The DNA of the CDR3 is TGTGCCAGCACCAGGACAGGGGCGGAAAAACTGTTTTTT.

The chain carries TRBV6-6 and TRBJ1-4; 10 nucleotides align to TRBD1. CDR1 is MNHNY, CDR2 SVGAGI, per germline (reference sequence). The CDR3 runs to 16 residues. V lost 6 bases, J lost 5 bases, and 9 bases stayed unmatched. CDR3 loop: CASSPGQGGENEKLFF. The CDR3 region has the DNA TGTGCCAGCAGCCCCGGACAGGGGGGTGAGAATGAAAAACTGTTTTTT.

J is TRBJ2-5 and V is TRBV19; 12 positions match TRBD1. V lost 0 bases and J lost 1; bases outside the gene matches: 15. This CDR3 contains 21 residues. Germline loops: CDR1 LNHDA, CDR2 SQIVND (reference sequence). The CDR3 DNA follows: TGTGCCAGTAGTATAGATGGGCCGGGACAGGGGGCCCTACCCCTCCAAGAGACCCAGTACTTC. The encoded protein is CASSIDGPGQGALPLQETQYF.

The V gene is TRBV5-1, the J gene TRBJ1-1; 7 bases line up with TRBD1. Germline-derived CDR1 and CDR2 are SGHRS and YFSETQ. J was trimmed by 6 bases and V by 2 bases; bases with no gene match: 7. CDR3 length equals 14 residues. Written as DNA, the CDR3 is TGCGCCAGCAGCTTTAGGGGGCTTGATTCTGAAGCTTTCTTT. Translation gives CASSFRGLDSEAFF. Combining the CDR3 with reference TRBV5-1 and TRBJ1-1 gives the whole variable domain KAGVTQTPRYLIKTRGQQVTLSCSPISGHRSVSWYQQTPGQGLQFLFEYFSETQRNKGNFPGRFSGRQFSNSRSEMNVSTLELGDSALYLCASSFRGLDSEAFFGQGTRLTVV.

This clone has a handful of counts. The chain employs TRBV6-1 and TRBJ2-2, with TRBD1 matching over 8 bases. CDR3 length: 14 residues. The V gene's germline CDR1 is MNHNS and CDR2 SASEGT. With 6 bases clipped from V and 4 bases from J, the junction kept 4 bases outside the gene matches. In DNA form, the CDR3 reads TGTGCCAGCAGAGGACAGGGAGGCACCGGGGAGCTGTTTTTT. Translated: CASRGQGGTGELFF.

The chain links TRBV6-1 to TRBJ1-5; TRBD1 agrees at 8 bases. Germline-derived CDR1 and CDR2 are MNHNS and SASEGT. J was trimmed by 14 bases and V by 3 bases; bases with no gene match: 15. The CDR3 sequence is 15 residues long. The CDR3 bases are TGTGCCAGCAGTGAGGTTCTGAGCCGGGACAGGCGCAAGCATTTT. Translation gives CASSEVLSRDRRKHF.

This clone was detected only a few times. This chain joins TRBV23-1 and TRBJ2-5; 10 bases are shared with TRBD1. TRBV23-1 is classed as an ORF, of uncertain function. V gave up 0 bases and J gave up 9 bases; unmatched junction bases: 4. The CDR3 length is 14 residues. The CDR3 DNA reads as TGCGCCAGCAGTCAATCGGGGACAGGGGAGGCCCAGTACTTC. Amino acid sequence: CASSQSGTGEAQYF.

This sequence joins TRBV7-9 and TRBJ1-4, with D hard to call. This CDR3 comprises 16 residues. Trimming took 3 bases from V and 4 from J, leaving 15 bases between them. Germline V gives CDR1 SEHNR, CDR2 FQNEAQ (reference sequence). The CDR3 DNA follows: TGTGCCAGCAGCTTTCGGGGAAACTTGGGTAATGAAAAACTGTTTTTT. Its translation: CASSFRGNLGNEKLFF.

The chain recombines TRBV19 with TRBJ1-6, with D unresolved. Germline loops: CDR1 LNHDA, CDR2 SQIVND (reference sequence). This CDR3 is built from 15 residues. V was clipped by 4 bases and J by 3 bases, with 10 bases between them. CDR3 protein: CASSRAAIYNSPLHF. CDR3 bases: TGTGCCAGTAGTAGGGCAGCAATCTATAATTCACCCCTCCACTTT.

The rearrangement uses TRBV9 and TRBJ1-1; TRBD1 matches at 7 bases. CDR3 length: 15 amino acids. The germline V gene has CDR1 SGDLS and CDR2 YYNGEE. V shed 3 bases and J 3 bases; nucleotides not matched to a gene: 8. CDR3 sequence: CASSDRQGWDTEAFF. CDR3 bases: TGTGCCAGCAGCGACAGACAGGGTTGGGACACTGAAGCTTTCTTT.

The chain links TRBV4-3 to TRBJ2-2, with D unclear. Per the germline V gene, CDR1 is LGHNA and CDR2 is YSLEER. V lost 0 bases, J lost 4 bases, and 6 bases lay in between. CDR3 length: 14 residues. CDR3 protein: CASSQDRFTGELFF. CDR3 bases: TGCGCCAGCAGCCAAGATCGGTTCACCGGGGAGCTGTTTTTT.

The CDR3 reads CASSQGEQANIYGYTF. The CDR3 DNA sequence: TGTGCCAGCAGCCAAGGAGAACAGGCGAACATCTATGGCTACACCTTC. This chain links TRBV4-2 with TRBJ1-2; maybe TRBD1 (5 bases). CDR3 size: 16 residues. V was pared by 1 base and J by 4 bases, with 16 bases between. The V gene's germline CDR1 is LGHNA and CDR2 YNFKEQ.